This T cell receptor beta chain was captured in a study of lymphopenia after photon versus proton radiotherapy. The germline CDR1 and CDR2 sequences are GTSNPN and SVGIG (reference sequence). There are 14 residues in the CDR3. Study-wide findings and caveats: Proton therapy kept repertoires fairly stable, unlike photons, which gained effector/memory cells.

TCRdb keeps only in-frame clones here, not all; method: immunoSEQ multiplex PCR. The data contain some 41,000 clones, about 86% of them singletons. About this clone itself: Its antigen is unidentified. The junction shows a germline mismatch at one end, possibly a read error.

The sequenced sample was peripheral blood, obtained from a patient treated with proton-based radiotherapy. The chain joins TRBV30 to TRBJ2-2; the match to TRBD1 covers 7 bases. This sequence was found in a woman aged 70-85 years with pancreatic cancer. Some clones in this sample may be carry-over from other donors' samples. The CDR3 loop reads CARRQGANTGELFF. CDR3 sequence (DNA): TGTGCCCGGAGGCAGGGGGCGAACACCGGGGAGCTGTTTTTT.